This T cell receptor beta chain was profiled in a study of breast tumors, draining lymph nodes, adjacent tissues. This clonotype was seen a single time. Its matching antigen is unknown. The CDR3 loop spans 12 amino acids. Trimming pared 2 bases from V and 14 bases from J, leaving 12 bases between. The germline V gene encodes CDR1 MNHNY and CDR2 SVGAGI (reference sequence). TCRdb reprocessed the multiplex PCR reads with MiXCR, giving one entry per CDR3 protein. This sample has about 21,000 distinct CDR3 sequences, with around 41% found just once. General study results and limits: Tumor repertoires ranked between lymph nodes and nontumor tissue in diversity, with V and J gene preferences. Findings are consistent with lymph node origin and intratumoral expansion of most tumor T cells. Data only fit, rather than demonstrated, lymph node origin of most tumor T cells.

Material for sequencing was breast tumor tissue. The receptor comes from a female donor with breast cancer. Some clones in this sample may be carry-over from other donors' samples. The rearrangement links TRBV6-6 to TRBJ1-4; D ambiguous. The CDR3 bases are TGTGCCAGCAGTTACGAATCGGTCTCTCTGTTTTTT. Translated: CASSYESVSLFF.